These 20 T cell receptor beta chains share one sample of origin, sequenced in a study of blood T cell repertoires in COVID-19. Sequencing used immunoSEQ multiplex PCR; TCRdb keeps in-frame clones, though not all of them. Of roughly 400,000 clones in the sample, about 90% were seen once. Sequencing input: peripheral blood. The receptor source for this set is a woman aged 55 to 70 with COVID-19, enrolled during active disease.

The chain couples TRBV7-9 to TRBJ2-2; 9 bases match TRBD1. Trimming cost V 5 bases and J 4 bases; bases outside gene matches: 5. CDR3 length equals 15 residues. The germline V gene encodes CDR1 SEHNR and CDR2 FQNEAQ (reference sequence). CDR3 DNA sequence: TGTGCCAGCAGCCATGGACAGGGGAGCACCGGGGAGCTGTTTTTT. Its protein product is CASSHGQGSTGELFF. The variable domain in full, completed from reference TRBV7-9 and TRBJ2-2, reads DTGVSQNPRHKITKRGQNVTFRCDPISEHNRLYWYRQTLGQGPEFLTYFQNEAQLEKSRLLSDRFSAERPKGSFSTLEIQRTEQGDSAMYLCASSHGQGSTGELFFGEGSRLTVL.

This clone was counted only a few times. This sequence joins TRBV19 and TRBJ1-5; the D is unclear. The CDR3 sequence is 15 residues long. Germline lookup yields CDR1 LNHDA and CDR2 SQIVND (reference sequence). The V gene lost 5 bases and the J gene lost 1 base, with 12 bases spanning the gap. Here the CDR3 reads CASSAHVASNQPQHF. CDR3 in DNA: TGTGCCAGTAGTGCCCATGTGGCCAGCAATCAGCCCCAGCATTTT.

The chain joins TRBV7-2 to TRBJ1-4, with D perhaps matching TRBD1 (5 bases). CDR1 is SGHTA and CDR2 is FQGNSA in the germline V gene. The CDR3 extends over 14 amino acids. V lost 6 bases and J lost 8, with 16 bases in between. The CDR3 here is CASRGEGGREKLFF. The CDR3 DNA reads TGTGCCAGCAGGGGGGAGGGAGGAAGGGAAAAACTGTTTTTT.

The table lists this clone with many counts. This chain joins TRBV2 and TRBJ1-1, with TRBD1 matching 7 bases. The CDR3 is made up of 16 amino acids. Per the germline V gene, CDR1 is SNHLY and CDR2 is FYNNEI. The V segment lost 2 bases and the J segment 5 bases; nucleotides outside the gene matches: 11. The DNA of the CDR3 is TGTGCCAGCAGTGAACCCATGGAGGGGGCGCGGACTGAAGCTTTCTTT. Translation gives CASSEPMEGARTEAFF.

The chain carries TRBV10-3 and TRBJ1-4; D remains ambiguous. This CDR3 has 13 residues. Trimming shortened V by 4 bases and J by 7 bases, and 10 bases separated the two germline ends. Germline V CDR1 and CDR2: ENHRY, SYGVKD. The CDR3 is CAISGVRSEKLFF. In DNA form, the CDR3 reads TGTGCCATCAGTGGGGTGAGGTCTGAAAAACTGTTTTTT.

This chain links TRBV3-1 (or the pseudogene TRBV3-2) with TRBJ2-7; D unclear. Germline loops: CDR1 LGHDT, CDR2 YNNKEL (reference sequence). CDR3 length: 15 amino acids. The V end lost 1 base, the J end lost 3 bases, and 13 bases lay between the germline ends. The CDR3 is CASSQAATSNYEQYF. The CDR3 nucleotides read TGTGCCAGCAGCCAAGCGGCGACATCAAACTACGAGCAGTACTTC.

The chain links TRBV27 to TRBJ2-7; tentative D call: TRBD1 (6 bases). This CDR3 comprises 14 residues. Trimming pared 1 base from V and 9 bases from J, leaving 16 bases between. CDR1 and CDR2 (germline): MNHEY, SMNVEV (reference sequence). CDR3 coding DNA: TGTGCCAGCAGTTTATGGGCAGGGGCCGCGGGGCAGTACTTC. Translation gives CASSLWAGAAGQYF.

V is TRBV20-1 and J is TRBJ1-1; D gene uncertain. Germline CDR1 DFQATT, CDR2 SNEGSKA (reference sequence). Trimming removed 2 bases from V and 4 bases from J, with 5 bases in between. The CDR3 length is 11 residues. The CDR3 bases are TGCAGTGCTAGATCTCGCACTGAAGCTTTCTTT. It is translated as CSARSRTEAFF.

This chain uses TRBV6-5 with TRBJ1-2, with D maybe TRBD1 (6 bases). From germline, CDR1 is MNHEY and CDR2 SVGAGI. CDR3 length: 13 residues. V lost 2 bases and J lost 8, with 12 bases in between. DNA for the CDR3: TGTGCCAGCAGTTACCTACAGGGTAAGGGCTACACCTTC. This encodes CASSYLQGKGYTF.

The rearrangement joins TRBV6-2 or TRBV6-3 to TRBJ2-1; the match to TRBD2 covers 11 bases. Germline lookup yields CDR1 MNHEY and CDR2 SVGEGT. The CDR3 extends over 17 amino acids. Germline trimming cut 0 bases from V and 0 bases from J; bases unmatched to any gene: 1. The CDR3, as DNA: TGTGCCAGCAGTTACTCCCTAGCGGGGGGCTCCTACAATGAGCAGTTCTTC. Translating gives CASSYSLAGGSYNEQFF.

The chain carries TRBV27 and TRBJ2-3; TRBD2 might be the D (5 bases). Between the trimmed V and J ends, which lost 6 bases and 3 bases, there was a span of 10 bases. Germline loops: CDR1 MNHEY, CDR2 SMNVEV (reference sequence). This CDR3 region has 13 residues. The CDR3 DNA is TGTGCCAGCAGCAATATAGCGACAGATACGCAGTATTTT. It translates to CASSNIATDTQYF.

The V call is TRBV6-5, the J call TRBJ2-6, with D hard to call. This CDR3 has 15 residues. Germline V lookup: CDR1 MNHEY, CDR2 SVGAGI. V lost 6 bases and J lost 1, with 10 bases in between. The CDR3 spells CASRGVRSGANVLTF. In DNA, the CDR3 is TGTGCCAGCAGAGGAGTCCGATCTGGGGCCAACGTCCTGACTTTC.

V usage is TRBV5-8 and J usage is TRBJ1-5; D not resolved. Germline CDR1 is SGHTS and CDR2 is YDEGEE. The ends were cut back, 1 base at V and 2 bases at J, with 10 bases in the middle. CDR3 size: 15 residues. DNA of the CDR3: TGTGCCAGCAGCTTGCGAGGGCTGGGCAATCAGCCCCAGCATTTT. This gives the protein CASSLRGLGNQPQHF.

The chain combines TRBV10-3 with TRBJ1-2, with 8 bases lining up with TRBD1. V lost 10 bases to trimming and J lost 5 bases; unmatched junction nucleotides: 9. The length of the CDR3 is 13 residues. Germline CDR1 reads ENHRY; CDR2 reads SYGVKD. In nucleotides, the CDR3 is TGTGCCACCTGGCCGGGACAGGAGTATGGCTACACCTTC. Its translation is CATWPGQEYGYTF.

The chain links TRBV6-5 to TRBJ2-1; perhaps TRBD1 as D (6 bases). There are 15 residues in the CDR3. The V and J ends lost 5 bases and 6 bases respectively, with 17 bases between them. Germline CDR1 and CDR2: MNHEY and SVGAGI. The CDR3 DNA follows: TGTGCCAGCAGTCAACACAGGGTCAAGGGCAATGAGCAGTTCTTC. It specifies CASSQHRVKGNEQFF.

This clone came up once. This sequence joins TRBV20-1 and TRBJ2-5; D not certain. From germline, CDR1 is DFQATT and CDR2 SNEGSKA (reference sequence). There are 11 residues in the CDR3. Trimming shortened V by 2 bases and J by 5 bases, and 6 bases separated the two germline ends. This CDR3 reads CSARLLETQYF. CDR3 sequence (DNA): TGCAGTGCTAGACTCTTGGAGACCCAGTACTTC.

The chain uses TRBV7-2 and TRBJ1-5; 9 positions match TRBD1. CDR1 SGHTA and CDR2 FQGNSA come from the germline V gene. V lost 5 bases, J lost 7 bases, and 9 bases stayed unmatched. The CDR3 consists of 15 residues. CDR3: CASSKTGTGSQPQHF. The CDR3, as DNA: TGTGCCAGCAGCAAAACCGGGACAGGGAGCCAGCCCCAGCATTTT.

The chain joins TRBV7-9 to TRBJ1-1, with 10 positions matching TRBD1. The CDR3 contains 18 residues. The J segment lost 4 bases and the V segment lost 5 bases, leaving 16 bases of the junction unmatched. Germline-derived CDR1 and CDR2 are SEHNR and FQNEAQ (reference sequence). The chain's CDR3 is CASSPRGGDRGMGTEAFF. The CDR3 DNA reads TGTGCCAGCAGCCCCCGGGGGGGGGACAGGGGAATGGGCACTGAAGCTTTCTTT.

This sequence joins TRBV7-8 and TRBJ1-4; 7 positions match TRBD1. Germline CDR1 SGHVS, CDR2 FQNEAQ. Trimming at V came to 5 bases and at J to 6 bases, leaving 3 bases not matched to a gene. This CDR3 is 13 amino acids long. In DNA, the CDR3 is TGTGCCAGCAGCCCAGGGACAGATGAAAAACTGTTTTTT. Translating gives CASSPGTDEKLFF.

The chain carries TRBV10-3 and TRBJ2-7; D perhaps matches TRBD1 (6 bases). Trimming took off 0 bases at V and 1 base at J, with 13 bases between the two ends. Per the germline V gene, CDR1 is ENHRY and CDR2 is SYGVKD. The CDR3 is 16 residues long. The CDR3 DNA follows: TGTGCCATCAGTGAGTCGGGAGTAGGGGGTTCCTACGAGCAGTACTTC. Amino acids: CAISESGVGGSYEQYF.